These 20 T cell receptor beta chains originate from one sample sequenced in a study of OX40 agonist ivuxolimab in advanced cancers. The table came from immunoSEQ multiplex PCR; TCRdb's copy has only in-frame clones and leaves some out. The sample yields 25,000 to 35,000 clones, approximately 90% seen once. Specimen: CD4+ or CD8+ T cells sorted from blood, collected in a trial of the OX40 agonist ivuxolimab. The source is an adult with an advanced solid tumor such as melanoma, head and neck, liver or kidney cancer.

The chain employs TRBV5-1 and TRBJ2-7; D not resolved. Germline lookup yields CDR1 SGHRS and CDR2 YFSETQ. The V end was cut by 0 bases, the J end by 5 bases, with 15 bases between. This CDR3 comprises 15 residues. The CDR3 sequence is CASSLAGAYNHEQYF. Written as DNA, the CDR3 is TGCGCCAGCAGCTTGGCCGGTGCCTACAACCACGAGCAGTACTTC.

J is TRBJ2-2 and V is TRBV7-9, with a tentative D call TRBD2 (6 bases). The germline CDR1 and CDR2 sequences are SEHNR and FQNEAQ (reference sequence). Deletions cut 1 base from V and 6 bases from J, with 15 bases between. The CDR3 contains 16 residues. CDR3 loop: CASSLELALLSGELFF. The CDR3 DNA sequence: TGTGCCAGCAGCTTAGAACTAGCCCTGTTGTCCGGGGAGCTGTTTTTT.

This clone was found once. V is TRBV28 and J is TRBJ1-1; tentatively, D is TRBD1 (6 bases). V lost 1 base and J lost 0, with 18 bases in between. The CDR3 consists of 18 residues. Germline V gene sequence: CDR1 MDHEN, CDR2 SYDVKM. This CDR3 is CASSLFRGGTSMNTEAFF. The CDR3 DNA sequence: TGTGCCAGCAGTTTATTTAGAGGGGGAACATCCATGAACACTGAAGCTTTCTTT.

This rearrangement joins TRBV25-1 to TRBJ1-5, with 7 bases aligning to TRBD1. Germline V gene lookup returns CDR1 MGHDK and CDR2 SYGVNS. The V gene end was trimmed by 5 bases and the J gene end by 6 bases; junction bases not matched to a gene: 4. The CDR3 is 13 amino acids. The CDR3 loop reads CASSPSGGQPQHF. CDR3 nucleotide sequence: TGTGCCAGCAGTCCCTCAGGGGGTCAGCCCCAGCATTTT.

The CDR3 DNA reads as TGTGCCAGCAGCTTTCCTTTATCTGGGGCCAACGTCCTGACTTTC. Translated, it gives CASSFPLSGANVLTF. This chain connects TRBV7-3 to TRBJ2-6; D is undetermined. The germline gives CDR1 SGHTA, CDR2 FQGTGA. The CDR3 extends over 15 amino acids. Trimming stripped 3 bases from V and 1 base from J, with 7 bases between. Based on the CDR3 plus reference TRBV7-3 and TRBJ2-6, the full variable domain is GAGVSQTPSNKVTEKGKYVELRCDPISGHTALYWYRQSLGQGPEFLIYFQGTGAADDSGLPNDRFFAVRPEGSVSTLKIQRTERGDSAVYLCASSFPLSGANVLTFGAGSRLTVL.

This chain uses TRBV7-9 with TRBJ1-5; no definite D call. The V and J ends lost 0 bases and 0 bases respectively, with 12 bases between them. CDR3 length: 17 residues. Germline CDR1 is SEHNR and CDR2 is FQNEAQ (reference sequence). CDR3 sequence: CASSLARASNSNQPQHF. The CDR3, as DNA: TGTGCCAGCAGCTTAGCGCGGGCATCAAATAGCAATCAGCCCCAGCATTTT.

This clone was seen just once. This sequence joins TRBV9 and TRBJ2-3; D is undetermined. With 4 bases removed from V and 6 bases from J, the gap between germline ends came to 9 bases. The length of the CDR3 is 12 residues. Germline CDR1 SGDLS, CDR2 YYNGEE. The CDR3 protein is CASSQASDTQYF. The CDR3 nucleotides read TGTGCCAGCAGCCAAGCATCTGATACGCAGTATTTT.

On this clone itself: A junction boundary mismatches the germline segment, possibly from a read error. This rearrangement joins TRBV6-4 to TRBJ1-4; D may be TRBD1 (6 bases). The CDR3 is made up of 16 amino acids. The germline gives CDR1 MRHNA, CDR2 SNTAGT. In DNA form, the CDR3 reads TGTGCCAGCAGTGTTACTCAAACAGGGAGAGTTAGAAAAACTGTTTTT. Translation: CASSVTQTGRVRKTVF.

The chain is built from TRBV10-3 and TRBJ1-5; the D gene is possibly TRBD1 (6 bases). The length of the CDR3 is 14 residues. Germline CDR1 ENHRY, CDR2 SYGVKD. The germline V and J ends were trimmed by 6 bases and 5 bases, with 14 bases remaining between them. The DNA for the CDR3 is TGTGCCATCAGGGACCCTACAGGGTATCAGCCCCAGCATTTT. Protein product: CAIRDPTGYQPQHF.

The rearrangement joins TRBV10-1 to TRBJ1-1; no definite D call. This CDR3 comprises 16 residues. The germline V gene has CDR1 WNHNN and CDR2 SYGVQD (reference sequence). With 4 bases removed from V and 5 bases from J, the gap between germline ends came to 20 bases. The CDR3 here is CASSVTTIGLSTEAFF. CDR3 in DNA: TGCGCCAGCAGTGTTACCACCATCGGACTTTCTACTGAAGCTTTCTTT.

This clone appeared once. The genes are TRBV6-1 and TRBJ2-3; 13 bases agree with TRBD2. This CDR3 region has 15 residues. V lost 2 bases and J lost 4; bases outside the gene matches: 0. The germline V gene encodes CDR1 MNHNS and CDR2 SASEGT. CDR3 coding DNA: TGTGCCAGCAGTGAAACTAGCGGGGGGGCAGATACGCAGTATTTT. This translates into CASSETSGGADTQYF.

The CDR3 protein is CASSPGTAVWEAFF. As DNA, the CDR3 is TGTGCCAGTAGCCCTGGGACGGCAGTTTGGGAAGCTTTCTTT. V and J are TRBV19 and TRBJ1-1; TRBD1 is a possible D gene (5 bases). The CDR3 is made up of 14 amino acids. The V gene lost 6 bases and the J gene lost 8 bases, with 19 bases spanning the gap. Germline V gene lookup returns CDR1 LNHDA and CDR2 SQIVND (reference sequence). The full variable domain, completed using reference TRBV19 and TRBJ1-1, is DGGITQSPKYLFRKEGQNVTLSCEQNLNHDAMYWYRQDPGQGLRLIYYSQIVNDFQKGDIAEGYSVSREKKESFPLTVTSAQKNPTAFYLCASSPGTAVWEAFFGQGTRLTVV.

The V and J genes are TRBV4-1 and TRBJ1-4, with D possibly being TRBD1 (5 bases). Trimming stripped 1 base from V and 4 bases from J, with 7 bases between. The germline V gene encodes CDR1 MGHRA and CDR2 YSYEKL. This CDR3 is 14 amino acids long. CDR3 sequence: CASSQGQGNEKLFF. The CDR3 coding sequence is TGCGCCAGCAGCCAAGGGCAGGGTAATGAAAAACTGTTTTTT.

The rearrangement joins TRBV5-6 to TRBJ2-3; 10 bases fit TRBD2. Germline loops: CDR1 SGHDT, CDR2 YYEEEE. This CDR3 is 15 amino acids long. V lost 2 bases, J lost 2 bases, and 2 bases stayed unmatched. CDR3 sequence reads: CASSLSGRVTDTQYF. The CDR3 coding sequence is TGTGCCAGCAGCTTAAGCGGGAGGGTCACAGATACGCAGTATTTT.

The chain joins TRBV6-1 to TRBJ2-7; D is possibly TRBD1 or TRBD2 (5 bases each). V lost 7 bases to trimming and J lost 4 bases, with 20 bases between them. In germline, CDR1 is MNHNS, CDR2 SASEGT. The CDR3 covers 15 residues. For the CDR3, the DNA is TGTGCCAGCAACTTTATTGAGGGTAGGACATACGAGCAGTACTTC. It codes for CASNFIEGRTYEQYF.

This chain joins TRBV6-1 and TRBJ2-2; TRBD1 agrees at 8 bases. The junction had 4 bases not matched to a gene; V was cut back by 9 bases and J by 7 bases. This CDR3 region has 12 residues. Germline CDR1 and CDR2: MNHNS and SASEGT. CDR3 loop: CASQGAVGELFF. The DNA for the CDR3 is TGTGCCAGTCAGGGGGCCGTCGGGGAGCTGTTTTTT.

The chain carries TRBV9 and TRBJ2-7, with 10 nucleotides matching TRBD1. Looked up from germline, CDR1 is SGDLS and CDR2 is YYNGEE. The CDR3 is 15 residues long. V lost 3 bases to trimming and J lost 7 bases; unmatched junction nucleotides: 10. The CDR3 DNA reads TGTGCCAGCAGCGGAACCGGGACAGGGGTGGGGGAGCAGTACTTC. This translates into CASSGTGTGVGEQYF. The full variable domain, completed using reference TRBV9 and TRBJ2-7, is DSGVTQTPKHLITATGQRVTLRCSPRSGDLSVYWYQQSLDQGLQFLIQYYNGEERAKGNILERFSAQQFPDLHSELNLSSLELGDSALYFCASSGTGTGVGEQYFGPGTRLTVT.

Within the sample, this clone is medium-sized. V usage is TRBV7-2 and J usage is TRBJ2-7, with TRBD1 identical over 10 bases. This CDR3 contains 14 residues. The trim removed 5 bases at V and 3 bases at J, leaving 4 bases unmatched. The germline CDR1 and CDR2 sequences are SGHTA and FQGNSA. CDR3 DNA sequence: TGTGCCAGCAGCATATGGACAGGGGGCTACGAGCAGTACTTC. Residues: CASSIWTGGYEQYF.

This clone has a handful of counts. The V and J genes are TRBV7-9 and TRBJ2-1, with a weak D call TRBD1 (5 bases). V lost 7 bases, J lost 10 bases, and 20 bases lay in between. Looked up from germline, CDR1 is SEHNR and CDR2 is FQNEAQ (reference sequence). The CDR3 runs 14 residues. This CDR3 is CASTAGQNSGEQFF. The DNA for the CDR3 is TGTGCCAGCACCGCAGGGCAAAACTCCGGGGAGCAGTTCTTC. The variable domain in full, completed from reference TRBV7-9 and TRBJ2-1, reads DTGVSQNPRHKITKRGQNVTFRCDPISEHNRLYWYRQTLGQGPEFLTYFQNEAQLEKSRLLSDRFSAERPKGSFSTLEIQRTEQGDSAMYLCASTAGQNSGEQFFGPGTRLTVL.

The chain uses TRBV27 and TRBJ2-7, with TRBD2 matching 10 bases. CDR1 and CDR2 (germline): MNHEY, SMNVEV (reference sequence). V lost 1 base to trimming and J lost 4 bases; unmatched junction nucleotides: 7. The CDR3 length is 16 residues. DNA of the CDR3: TGTGCCAGCAGTTTATGGAGCGGGAGGGCCATTTACGAGCAGTACTTC. This translates into CASSLWSGRAIYEQYF.